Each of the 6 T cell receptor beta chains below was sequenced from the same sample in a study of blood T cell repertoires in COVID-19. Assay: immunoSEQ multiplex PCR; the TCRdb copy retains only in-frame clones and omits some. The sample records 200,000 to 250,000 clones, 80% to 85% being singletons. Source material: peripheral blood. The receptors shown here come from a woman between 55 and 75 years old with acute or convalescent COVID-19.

The CDR3 coding sequence is TGTGCCAGCAGCCCGTTTGGAAACACCATATATTTT. Protein product: CASSPFGNTIYF. This chain joins TRBV12-3 or TRBV12-4 and TRBJ1-3; D ambiguous. The V and J ends lost 6 bases and 3 bases respectively, with 6 bases between them. This CDR3 has 12 amino acids.

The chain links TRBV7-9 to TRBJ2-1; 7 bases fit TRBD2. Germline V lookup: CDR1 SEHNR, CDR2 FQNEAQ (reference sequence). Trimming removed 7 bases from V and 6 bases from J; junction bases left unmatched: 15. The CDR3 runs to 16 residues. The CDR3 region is CASNPDQTSYGNEQFF. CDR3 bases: TGTGCCAGCAACCCAGATCAGACTAGCTACGGCAATGAGCAGTTCTTC.

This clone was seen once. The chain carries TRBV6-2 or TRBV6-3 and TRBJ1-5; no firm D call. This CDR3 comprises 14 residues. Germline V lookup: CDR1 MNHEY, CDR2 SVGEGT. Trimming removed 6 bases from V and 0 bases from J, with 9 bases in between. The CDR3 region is CASSSDNSNQPQHF. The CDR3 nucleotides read TGTGCCAGCAGCTCCGACAATAGCAATCAGCCCCAGCATTTT.

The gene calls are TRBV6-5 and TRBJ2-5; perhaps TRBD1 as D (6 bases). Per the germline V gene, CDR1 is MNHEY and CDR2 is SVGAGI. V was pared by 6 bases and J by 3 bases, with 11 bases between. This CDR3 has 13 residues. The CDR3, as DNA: TGTGCCAGCAGGTGGGGGCTGGAAGAGACCCAGTACTTC. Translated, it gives CASRWGLEETQYF.

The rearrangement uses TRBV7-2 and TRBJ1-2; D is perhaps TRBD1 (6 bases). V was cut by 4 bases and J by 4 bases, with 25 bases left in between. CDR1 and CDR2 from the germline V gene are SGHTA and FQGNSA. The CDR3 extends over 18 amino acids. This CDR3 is CASSSRGSFTTQGYGYTF. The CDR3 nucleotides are TGTGCCAGCAGCTCCAGGGGCTCCTTCACTACGCAGGGCTATGGCTACACCTTC.

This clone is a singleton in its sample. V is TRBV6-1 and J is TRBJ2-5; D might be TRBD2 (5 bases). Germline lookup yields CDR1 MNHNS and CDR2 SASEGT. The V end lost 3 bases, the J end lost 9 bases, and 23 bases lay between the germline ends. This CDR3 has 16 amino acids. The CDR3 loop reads CASSEGPWTPLPAQYF. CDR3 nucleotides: TGTGCCAGCAGTGAGGGTCCTTGGACTCCGCTGCCCGCCCAGTACTTC.